The T cell receptor (beta chain) under discussion was sequenced for a study of T-cell reconstitution after alpha-beta-depleted transplantation in children. This clonotype was counted ten times or more. The germline V and J ends were trimmed by 6 bases and 6 bases, with 17 bases remaining between them. The CDR3 covers 13 residues. Germline V lookup: CDR1 DFQATT, CDR2 SNEGSKA (reference sequence). Unique molecular identifiers were used to barcode this TCRbeta library. TCRdb re-derived calls from the PCR reads in MiXCR, one entry per CDR3 protein. The sample has about 230,000 distinct CDR3 sequences; around 8.9% are singletons.

This chain connects TRBV20-1 to TRBJ1-2; perhaps TRBD1 as D (5 bases). The origin of this receptor is a human donor who donated a stem cell graft to a child with SCID. The source was PBMCs from the stem cell graft donor, collected from the stem cell graft. CDR3 sequence (DNA): TGCAGTGCCCAATCCGGGACCAGGGATGGCTACACCTTC. Translating gives CSAQSGTRDGYTF.